A selection of T cell receptor beta chains follows, all from one sample in a study of cytomegalovirus exposure and HLA in healthy donors. TCRdb's table, derived via immunoSEQ multiplex PCR, lists solely in-frame clones and lacks some. This sample has some 110,000 clones, with about two thirds found just once. Material: PBMCs. Receptors were obtained from a man aged 25 to 40 in good health and CMV-seropositive. Both conserved end residues are part of each CDR3. D genes are given only for firm matches. Some rows mark clone size as missing; the rest say once, few, many or name a class of expanded clone.

j_gene: TRBJ2-2; d_gene: TRBD2; v_gene: TRBV11-1; abundance: -; CDR3aa: CASSFLGGRYTGELFF; CDR3nt: TGTGCCAGCAGCTTCCTTGGCGGGAGGTACACCGGGGAGCTGTTTTTT
j_gene: TRBJ1-5; d_gene: TRBD1; v_gene: TRBV28; abundance: few; CDR3aa: CASSSGQGAGGSNQPQHF; CDR3nt: TGTGCCAGCAGTTCAGGACAGGGCGCCGGAGGGAGCAATCAGCCCCAGCATTTT
j_gene: TRBJ2-1; d_gene: -; v_gene: TRBV7-8; abundance: few; CDR3aa: CASIPTGVRGEQFF; CDR3nt: TGTGCCAGCATCCCGACTGGTGTGAGGGGGGAGCAGTTCTTC
j_gene: TRBJ1-1; d_gene: -; v_gene: TRBV9; abundance: -; CDR3aa: CASSRGGANTEAFF; CDR3nt: TGTGCCAGCAGCCGCGGAGGGGCGAACACTGAAGCTTTCTTT
j_gene: TRBJ2-3; d_gene: -; v_gene: TRBV27; abundance: -; CDR3aa: CASSLLQHTDTQYF; CDR3nt: TGTGCCAGCAGTTTATTACAGCACACAGATACGCAGTATTTT
j_gene: TRBJ2-3; d_gene: TRBD2; v_gene: TRBV2; abundance: -; CDR3aa: CASLTSGKGSDTQYF; CDR3nt: TGTGCCAGCCTTACTAGCGGGAAGGGATCAGATACGCAGTATTTT
j_gene: TRBJ2-1; d_gene: TRBD2; v_gene: TRBV5-1; abundance: -; CDR3aa: CASGLWGGYNEQFF; CDR3nt: TGCGCCAGCGGACTGTGGGGAGGGTACAATGAGCAGTTCTTC
j_gene: TRBJ2-2; d_gene: TRBD1; v_gene: TRBV10-3; abundance: -; CDR3aa: CAISLTGDPNTGELFF; CDR3nt: TGTGCCATCAGCTTGACAGGGGACCCGAACACCGGGGAGCTGTTTTTT
j_gene: TRBJ2-4; d_gene: TRBD2; v_gene: TRBV2; abundance: few; CDR3aa: CASIRGGAGNIQYF; CDR3nt: TGTGCCAGCATTCGCGGGGGGGCGGGGAACATTCAGTACTTC
j_gene: TRBJ1-2; d_gene: -; v_gene: TRBV30; abundance: once; CDR3aa: CAWIPDISPSGYTF; CDR3nt: TGTGCCTGGATTCCCGACATTTCGCCTAGCGGCTACACCTTC
j_gene: TRBJ2-7; d_gene: -; v_gene: TRBV6-5; abundance: -; CDR3aa: CASSADWTPSYEQYF; CDR3nt: TGTGCCAGCAGTGCCGACTGGACACCTTCCTACGAGCAGTACTTC
j_gene: TRBJ1-6; d_gene: TRBD1; v_gene: TRBV7-9; abundance: -; CDR3aa: CSSSSRTGLENSPLHF; CDR3nt: TGTTCCAGCAGCTCGAGGACAGGCCTCGAAAATTCACCCCTCCACTTT
j_gene: TRBJ1-1; d_gene: -; v_gene: TRBV19; abundance: -; CDR3aa: CASSGSGHSNTEAFF; CDR3nt: TGTGCCAGTAGTGGTAGTGGACACTCGAACACTGAAGCTTTCTTT
j_gene: TRBJ1-2; d_gene: -; v_gene: TRBV28; abundance: -; CDR3aa: CASTEDGSRLYGHTF; CDR3nt: TGTGCCAGCACCGAGGATGGGAGCAGACTCTATGGCCACACCTTC
j_gene: TRBJ2-1; d_gene: -; v_gene: TRBV11-2; abundance: -; CDR3aa: CASSVGGGEQFF; CDR3nt: TGTGCCAGCTCGGTGGGGGGGGGCGAGCAGTTCTTC
j_gene: TRBJ1-2; d_gene: TRBD1; v_gene: TRBV10-3; abundance: -; CDR3aa: CAIRQAGTESGYTF; CDR3nt: TGTGCCATCAGACAAGCCGGGACAGAAAGTGGCTACACCTTC
j_gene: TRBJ2-1; d_gene: TRBD2; v_gene: TRBV5-4; abundance: -; CDR3aa: CASSLGGGLASDEQFF; CDR3nt: TGTGCCAGCAGCTTGGGAGGTGGACTAGCATCGGATGAGCAGTTCTTC
j_gene: TRBJ2-1; d_gene: TRBD2; v_gene: TRBV10-3; abundance: -; CDR3aa: CAISFSGRAYNEQFF; CDR3nt: TGTGCCATCAGTTTTAGCGGGAGGGCCTACAATGAGCAGTTCTTC
j_gene: TRBJ2-1; d_gene: TRBD2; v_gene: TRBV7-7; abundance: many; CDR3aa: CASSFPSVLAKYNEQFF; CDR3nt: TGTGCTAGCAGCTTCCCCTCGGTACTAGCGAAGTACAATGAGCAGTTCTTC
j_gene: TRBJ1-2; d_gene: -; v_gene: TRBV12-5; abundance: -; CDR3aa: CASFGGGGRDYGYTF; CDR3nt: TGTGCTAGCTTTGGGGGTGGGGGCAGGGACTATGGCTACACCTTC
j_gene: TRBJ1-2; d_gene: -; v_gene: TRBV7-3; abundance: -; CDR3aa: CASSSSRVDGYTF; CDR3nt: TGTGCCAGCAGCTCGTCACGGGTGGATGGCTACACCTTC
j_gene: TRBJ2-1; d_gene: TRBD2; v_gene: TRBV11-2; abundance: -; CDR3aa: CASSFGLAGGKVFF; CDR3nt: TGTGCCAGCAGCTTCGGGCTAGCGGGAGGGAAGGTGTTCTTC
j_gene: TRBJ1-5; d_gene: TRBD1; v_gene: TRBV2; abundance: -; CDR3aa: CASSESRGMHQPQHF; CDR3nt: TGTGCCAGCAGTGAGAGCAGGGGGATGCATCAGCCCCAGCATTTT
j_gene: TRBJ2-1; d_gene: TRBD2; v_gene: TRBV7-3; abundance: -; CDR3aa: CASSLGSGGTYNEQFF; CDR3nt: TGTGCCAGCAGCTTGGGGAGCGGGGGTACCTACAATGAGCAGTTCTTC
j_gene: TRBJ2-1; d_gene: -; v_gene: TRBV27; abundance: few; CDR3aa: CASSFSGLKGGSSYNEQFF; CDR3nt: TGTGCCAGCAGTTTTAGCGGGTTAAAGGGGGGGAGCTCCTACAATGAGCAGTTCTTC
j_gene: TRBJ1-3; d_gene: TRBD1; v_gene: TRBV10-3; abundance: -; CDR3aa: CAIRGGTGGDSGNTIYF; CDR3nt: TGTGCCATCAGGGGAGGGACAGGCGGGGACTCTGGAAACACCATATATTTT
j_gene: TRBJ1-4; d_gene: -; v_gene: TRBV27; abundance: -; CDR3aa: CASSFGGTTNEKLFF; CDR3nt: TGTGCCAGCAGTTTCGGGGGAACAACTAATGAAAAACTGTTTTTT
j_gene: TRBJ1-1; d_gene: -; v_gene: TRBV6-1; abundance: -; CDR3aa: CASSEAYGDSEAFF; CDR3nt: TGTGCCAGCAGTGAAGCATATGGTGACAGTGAAGCTTTCTTT
j_gene: TRBJ2-1; d_gene: TRBD2; v_gene: TRBV28; abundance: -; CDR3aa: CASTPTSGKDNEQFF; CDR3nt: TGTGCCAGCACCCCGACTAGCGGGAAAGACAATGAGCAGTTCTTC
j_gene: TRBJ2-3; d_gene: -; v_gene: TRBV19; abundance: few; CDR3aa: CASSIASSSTDTQYF; CDR3nt: TGTGCCAGTAGTATTGCTAGCTCTAGCACAGATACGCAGTATTTT
j_gene: TRBJ1-2; d_gene: TRBD1; v_gene: TRBV6-6; abundance: -; CDR3aa: CASGSGQDLYGYTF; CDR3nt: TGTGCCAGCGGCTCTGGACAGGACCTCTATGGCTACACCTTC
j_gene: TRBJ2-5; d_gene: -; v_gene: TRBV5-1; abundance: few; CDR3aa: CASSLEGGSETQYF; CDR3nt: TGCGCCAGCAGCTTGGAAGGGGGTAGCGAGACCCAGTACTTC
j_gene: TRBJ2-3; d_gene: TRBD2; v_gene: TRBV27; abundance: -; CDR3aa: CASSYIRLADHPDTQYF; CDR3nt: TGTGCCAGCAGTTATATCCGGCTAGCGGATCATCCAGATACGCAGTATTTT
j_gene: TRBJ1-2; d_gene: TRBD1; v_gene: TRBV5-1; abundance: -; CDR3aa: CASSLGTGLSYGYTF; CDR3nt: TGCGCCAGCAGCCTAGGGACAGGGTTGTCCTATGGCTACACCTTC
j_gene: TRBJ2-5; d_gene: TRBD2; v_gene: TRBV29-1; abundance: few; CDR3aa: CSAGTREIQYF; CDR3nt: TGCAGCGCCGGGACTAGGGAAATACAGTACTTC
j_gene: TRBJ1-1; d_gene: TRBD1; v_gene: TRBV29-1; abundance: few; CDR3aa: CSVATGGSTEAFF; CDR3nt: TGCAGCGTTGCGACAGGGGGGAGCACTGAAGCTTTCTTT
j_gene: TRBJ1-1; d_gene: -; v_gene: TRBV5-4; abundance: -; CDR3aa: CASSTRGRNTEAFF; CDR3nt: TGTGCCAGCAGCACCAGGGGAAGGAACACTGAAGCTTTCTTT
j_gene: TRBJ2-7; d_gene: TRBD1; v_gene: TRBV5-6; abundance: -; CDR3aa: CASSSGTAPKQYF; CDR3nt: TGTGCCAGCAGCTCCGGGACAGCTCCCAAGCAGTACTTC
j_gene: TRBJ2-7; d_gene: -; v_gene: TRBV5-1; abundance: -; CDR3aa: CASTPWPGQSSYEQYF; CDR3nt: TGCGCCAGCACGCCTTGGCCCGGACAGAGCTCCTACGAGCAGTACTTC
j_gene: TRBJ2-1; d_gene: -; v_gene: TRBV6-5; abundance: -; CDR3aa: CASSYGRANEQFF; CDR3nt: TGTGCCAGCAGTTACGGCAGGGCCAATGAGCAGTTCTTC
j_gene: TRBJ1-2; d_gene: -; v_gene: TRBV5-1; abundance: -; CDR3aa: CASSLDGQPRPKGDGYTF; CDR3nt: TGCGCCAGCAGCTTGGATGGACAGCCCCGTCCCAAAGGTGATGGCTACACCTTC
j_gene: TRBJ2-1; d_gene: TRBD2; v_gene: TRBV5-1; abundance: -; CDR3aa: CASSPDRRALGLAENNEQFF; CDR3nt: TGCGCCAGCAGCCCGGACAGGAGAGCACTAGGACTAGCGGAGAACAATGAGCAGTTCTTC
j_gene: TRBJ2-7; d_gene: TRBD2; v_gene: TRBV19; abundance: -; CDR3aa: CASSPERGGRYEQYF; CDR3nt: TGTGCCAGTAGTCCCGAGCGGGGGGGCCGGTACGAGCAGTACTTC
j_gene: TRBJ1-2; d_gene: TRBD1; v_gene: TRBV27; abundance: once; CDR3aa: CASSLPGGYGYTF; CDR3nt: TGTGCCAGCAGCCTACCAGGGGGGTATGGCTACACCTTC
j_gene: TRBJ2-3; d_gene: -; v_gene: TRBV12-5; abundance: -; CDR3aa: CASGRETSADTQYF; CDR3nt: TGTGCTAGTGGCCGGGAGACTAGTGCAGATACGCAGTATTTT
j_gene: TRBJ2-2; d_gene: -; v_gene: TRBV30; abundance: -; CDR3aa: CAWRSEASNTGELFF; CDR3nt: TGTGCCTGGAGGTCTGAAGCTTCTAACACCGGGGAGCTGTTTTTT
j_gene: TRBJ2-1; d_gene: TRBD2; v_gene: TRBV2; abundance: -; CDR3aa: CASSERGLAGGHNEQFF; CDR3nt: TGTGCCAGCAGTGAGCGGGGACTAGCGGGGGGGCACAATGAGCAGTTCTTC
j_gene: TRBJ2-1; d_gene: TRBD2; v_gene: TRBV19; abundance: -; CDR3aa: CASSMGGGQDEQFF; CDR3nt: TGTGCCAGTAGTATGGGCGGGGGGCAGGATGAGCAGTTCTTC
j_gene: TRBJ2-1; d_gene: TRBD2; v_gene: TRBV27; abundance: -; CDR3aa: CASKFFSRTSWEVYNEQFF; CDR3nt: TGTGCCAGCAAATTCTTCTCCCGGACTAGCTGGGAAGTCTACAATGAGCAGTTCTTC
j_gene: TRBJ1-2; d_gene: TRBD1; v_gene: TRBV5-5; abundance: -; CDR3aa: CASSLGDRGSYGYTF; CDR3nt: TGTGCCAGCAGCTTAGGGGACAGGGGTAGCTATGGCTACACCTTC
j_gene: TRBJ2-2; d_gene: -; v_gene: TRBV7-7; abundance: few; CDR3aa: CASSLDSGELFF; CDR3nt: TGTGCTAGCAGCTTAGATAGCGGGGAGCTGTTTTTT
j_gene: TRBJ1-2; d_gene: -; v_gene: TRBV29-1; abundance: -; CDR3aa: CSVEAGDGYTF; CDR3nt: TGCAGCGTTGAAGCTGGAGATGGCTACACCTTC
j_gene: TRBJ2-1; d_gene: -; v_gene: TRBV5-1; abundance: -; CDR3aa: CASSLGQGSYNEQFF; CDR3nt: TGCGCCAGCAGCTTAGGGCAGGGGTCCTACAATGAGCAGTTCTTC
j_gene: TRBJ2-6; d_gene: -; v_gene: TRBV25-1; abundance: -; CDR3aa: CASSELGGLRSGANVLTF; CDR3nt: TGTGCCAGCAGTGAATTGGGGGGACTGCGATCTGGGGCCAACGTCCTGACTTTC
j_gene: TRBJ1-4; d_gene: TRBD1; v_gene: TRBV27; abundance: once; CDR3aa: CASSSGQEYEKLFF; CDR3nt: TGTGCCAGTTCCTCGGGACAGGAGTACGAAAAACTGTTTTTT
j_gene: TRBJ1-4; d_gene: TRBD1; v_gene: TRBV9; abundance: few; CDR3aa: CASSVVGTEYNEKLFF; CDR3nt: TGTGCCAGCAGCGTAGTCGGGACAGAGTATAATGAAAAACTGTTTTTT
j_gene: TRBJ2-2; d_gene: -; v_gene: TRBV4-3; abundance: -; CDR3aa: CASSQETANTGELFF; CDR3nt: TGCGCCAGCAGCCAAGAGACAGCGAACACCGGGGAGCTGTTTTTT